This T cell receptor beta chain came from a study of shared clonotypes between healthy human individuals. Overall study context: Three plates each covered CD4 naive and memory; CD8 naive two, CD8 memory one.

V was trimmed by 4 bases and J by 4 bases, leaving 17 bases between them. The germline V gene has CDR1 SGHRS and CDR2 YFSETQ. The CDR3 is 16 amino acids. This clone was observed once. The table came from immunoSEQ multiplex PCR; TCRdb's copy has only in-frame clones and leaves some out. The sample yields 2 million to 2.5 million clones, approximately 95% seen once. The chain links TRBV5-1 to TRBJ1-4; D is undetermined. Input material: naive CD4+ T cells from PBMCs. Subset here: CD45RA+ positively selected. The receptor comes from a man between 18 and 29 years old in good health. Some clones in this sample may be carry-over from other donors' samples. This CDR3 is CASSPRAMGINEKLFF. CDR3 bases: TGCGCCAGCAGCCCCCGAGCAATGGGGATTAATGAAAAACTGTTTTTT.